This T cell receptor beta chain was captured by sequencing in a study of cytomegalovirus exposure and HLA in healthy donors. Overall study results and limits: Among TCR sequences, most were rare, though some public TCRs appeared in many donors. Roughly uniform sequencing depth across donors was assumed, possibly incorrectly. Investigators reported some 150 TCR beta chains as tied to cytomegalovirus.

PCR employed 60 Vbeta and 13 Jbeta primers. The table came from immunoSEQ multiplex PCR; TCRdb's copy has only in-frame clones and leaves some out. The sample has 140,000 to 150,000 clones; less than 10% are singletons. The CDR3 contains 13 residues. CDR1 and CDR2 from the germline V gene are MNHEY and SVGAGI. V lost 6 bases, J lost 4 bases, and 12 bases lay in between. This clone appeared a few times. Its antigen is still unknown. This sequence originates from a man in his fifties in good health and CMV-seronegative. The genes are TRBV6-5 and TRBJ1-2, with D possibly being TRBD1 (5 bases). The specimen sequenced was PBMCs. DNA for the CDR3: TGTGCCAGCAGGCGTCAGGGTGGCTATGGCTACACCTTC. It specifies CASRRQGGYGYTF.